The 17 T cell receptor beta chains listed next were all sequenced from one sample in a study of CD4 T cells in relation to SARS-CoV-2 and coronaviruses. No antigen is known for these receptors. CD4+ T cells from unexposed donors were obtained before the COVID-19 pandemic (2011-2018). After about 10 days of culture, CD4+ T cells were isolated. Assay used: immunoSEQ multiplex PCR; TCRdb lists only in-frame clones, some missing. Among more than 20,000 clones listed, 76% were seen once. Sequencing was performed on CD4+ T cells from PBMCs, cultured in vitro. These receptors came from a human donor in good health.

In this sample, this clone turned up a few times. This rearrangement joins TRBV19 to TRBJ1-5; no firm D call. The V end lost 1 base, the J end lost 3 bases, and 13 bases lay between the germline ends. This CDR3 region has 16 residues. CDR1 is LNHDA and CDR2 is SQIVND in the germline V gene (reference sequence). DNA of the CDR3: TGTGCCAGTAGTATAGCCCGGCGGGGTAACAATCAGCCCCAGCATTTT. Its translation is CASSIARRGNNQPQHF. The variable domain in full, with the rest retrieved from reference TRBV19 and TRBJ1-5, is DGGITQSPKYLFRKEGQNVTLSCEQNLNHDAMYWYRQDPGQGLRLIYYSQIVNDFQKGDIAEGYSVSREKKESFPLTVTSAQKNPTAFYLCASSIARRGNNQPQHFGDGTRLSIL.

CDR3 nucleotide sequence: TGTGCCTGGGGCCGGGACGCAACCTACGAGCAGTACTTC. This codes for CAWGRDATYEQYF. The rearrangement links TRBV30 to TRBJ2-7, with D perhaps being TRBD1 or TRBD2 (5 bases each). The V end lost 5 bases, the J end lost 2 bases, and 13 bases lay between the germline ends. The CDR3 loop spans 13 amino acids. Germline CDR1 reads GTSNPN; CDR2 reads SVGIG (reference sequence). Looking up the rest from reference TRBV30 and TRBJ2-7 gives the full variable domain: SQTIHQWPATLVQPVGSPLSLECTVEGTSNPNLYWYRQAAGRGLQLLFYSVGIGQISSEVPQNLSASRPQDRQFILSSKKLLLSDSGFYLCAWGRDATYEQYFGPGTRLTVT.

The CDR3 reads CASRVGRDSHEQYF. DNA for the CDR3: TGTGCCAGCCGGGTGGGCAGGGATAGCCACGAGCAGTACTTC. The J gene is TRBJ2-7, the V gene TRBV6-5; TRBD1 is a possible D gene (5 bases). The germline V and J ends were trimmed by 8 bases and 5 bases, with 19 bases remaining between them. The CDR3 is 14 amino acids. Looked up from germline, CDR1 is MNHEY and CDR2 is SVGAGI.

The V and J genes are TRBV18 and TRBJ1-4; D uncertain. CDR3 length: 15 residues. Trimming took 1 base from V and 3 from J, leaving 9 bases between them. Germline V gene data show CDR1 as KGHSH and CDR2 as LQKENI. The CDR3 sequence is CASSPRADPNEKLFF. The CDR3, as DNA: TGTGCCAGCTCACCACGTGCCGATCCTAATGAAAAACTGTTTTTT.

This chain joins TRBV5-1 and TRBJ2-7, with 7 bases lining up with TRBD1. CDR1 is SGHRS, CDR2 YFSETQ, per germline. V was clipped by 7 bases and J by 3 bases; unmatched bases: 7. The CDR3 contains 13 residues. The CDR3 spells CASGMGQSYEQYF. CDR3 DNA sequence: TGCGCCAGCGGGATGGGACAGAGCTACGAGCAGTACTTC.

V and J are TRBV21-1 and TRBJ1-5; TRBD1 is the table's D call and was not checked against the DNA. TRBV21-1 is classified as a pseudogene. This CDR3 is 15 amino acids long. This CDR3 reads CASSRLAHSNQPQHF. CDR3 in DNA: TGTGCCAGCAGCCGTCTGGCCCATAGCAATCAGCCCCAGCATTTT.

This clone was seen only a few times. CDR3 nucleotide sequence: TGTGCCAGCAGTTCCCCAGGGACCTACGAGCAGTACTTC. This codes for CASSSPGTYEQYF. The V call is TRBV6-5, the J call TRBJ2-7; D may be TRBD1 (5 bases). Deletions cut 4 bases from V and 2 bases from J, with 9 bases between. The CDR3 contains 13 residues. Germline lookup yields CDR1 MNHEY and CDR2 SVGAGI.

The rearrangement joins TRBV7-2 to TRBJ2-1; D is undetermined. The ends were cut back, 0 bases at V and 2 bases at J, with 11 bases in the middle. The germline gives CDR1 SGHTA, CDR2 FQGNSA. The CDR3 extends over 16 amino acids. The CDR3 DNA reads TGTGCCAGCAGCTTAGCATACGGATTTCCCTACAATGAGCAGTTCTTC. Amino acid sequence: CASSLAYGFPYNEQFF.

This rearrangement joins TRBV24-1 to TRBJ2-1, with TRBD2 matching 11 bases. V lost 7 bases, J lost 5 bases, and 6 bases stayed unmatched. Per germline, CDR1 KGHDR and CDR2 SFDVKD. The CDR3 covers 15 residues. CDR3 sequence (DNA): TGTGCCACCAGGGGGACTAGCGGAGAACACAATGAGCAGTTCTTC. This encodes CATRGTSGEHNEQFF.

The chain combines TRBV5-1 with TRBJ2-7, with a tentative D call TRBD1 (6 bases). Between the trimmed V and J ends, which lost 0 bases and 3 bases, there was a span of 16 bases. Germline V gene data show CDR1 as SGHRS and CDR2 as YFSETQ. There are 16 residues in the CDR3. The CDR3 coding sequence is TGCGCCAGCAGCTTGGGGGGGCCCATTCTTGTCTACGAGCAGTACTTC. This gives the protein CASSLGGPILVYEQYF. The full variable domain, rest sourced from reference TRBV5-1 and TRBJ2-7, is KAGVTQTPRYLIKTRGQQVTLSCSPISGHRSVSWYQQTPGQGLQFLFEYFSETQRNKGNFPGRFSGRQFSNSRSEMNVSTLELGDSALYLCASSLGGPILVYEQYFGPGTRLTVT.

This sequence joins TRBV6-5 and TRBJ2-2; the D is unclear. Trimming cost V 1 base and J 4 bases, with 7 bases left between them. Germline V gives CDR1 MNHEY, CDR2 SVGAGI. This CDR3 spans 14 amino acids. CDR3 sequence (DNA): TGTGCCAGCAGTTACTGGGCGAGCACCGGGGAGCTGTTTTTT. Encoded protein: CASSYWASTGELFF.

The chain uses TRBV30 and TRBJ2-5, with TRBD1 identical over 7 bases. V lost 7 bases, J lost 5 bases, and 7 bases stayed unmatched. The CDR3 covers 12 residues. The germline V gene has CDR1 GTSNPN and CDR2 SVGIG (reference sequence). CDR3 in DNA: TGTGCCTCACTACAGGGGAAGGAGACCCAGTACTTC. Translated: CASLQGKETQYF.

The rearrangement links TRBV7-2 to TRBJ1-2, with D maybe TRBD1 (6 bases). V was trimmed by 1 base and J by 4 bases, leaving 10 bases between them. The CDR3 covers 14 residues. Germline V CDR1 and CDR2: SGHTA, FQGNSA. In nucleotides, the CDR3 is TGTGCCAGCAGCTTAGGTCTGGGGGCCTATGGCTACACCTTC. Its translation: CASSLGLGAYGYTF. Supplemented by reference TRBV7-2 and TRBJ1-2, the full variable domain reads GAGVSQSPSNKVTEKGKDVELRCDPISGHTALYWYRQSLGQGLEFLIYFQGNSAPDKSGLPSDRFSAERTGGSVSTLTIQRTQQEDSAVYLCASSLGLGAYGYTFGSGTRLTVV.

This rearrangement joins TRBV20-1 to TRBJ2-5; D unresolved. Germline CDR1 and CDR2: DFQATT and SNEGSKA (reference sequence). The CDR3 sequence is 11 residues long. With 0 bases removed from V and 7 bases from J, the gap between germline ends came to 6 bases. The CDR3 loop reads CSARDAATQYF. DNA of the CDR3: TGCAGTGCTAGAGACGCGGCGACCCAGTACTTC.

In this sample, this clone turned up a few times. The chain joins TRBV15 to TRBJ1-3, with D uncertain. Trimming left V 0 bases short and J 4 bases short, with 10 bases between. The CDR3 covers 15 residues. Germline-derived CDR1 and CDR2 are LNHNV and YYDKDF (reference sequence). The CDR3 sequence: CATSRDRAEGNTIYF. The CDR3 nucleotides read TGTGCCACCAGCAGAGATCGGGCAGAAGGAAACACCATATATTTT.

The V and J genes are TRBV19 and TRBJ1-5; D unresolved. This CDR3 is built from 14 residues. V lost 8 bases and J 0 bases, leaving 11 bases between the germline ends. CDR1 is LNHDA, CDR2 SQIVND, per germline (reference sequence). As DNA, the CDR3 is TGTGCCAGTCGGCTGCTTTATAGCAATCAGCCCCAGCATTTT. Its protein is CASRLLYSNQPQHF.

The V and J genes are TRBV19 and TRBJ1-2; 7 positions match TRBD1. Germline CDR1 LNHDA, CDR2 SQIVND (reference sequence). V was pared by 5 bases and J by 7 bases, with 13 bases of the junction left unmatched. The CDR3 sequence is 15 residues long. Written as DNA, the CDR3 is TGTGCCAGTAGTGTAAAACGACAGGGCTCCCCTGGCTACACCTTC. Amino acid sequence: CASSVKRQGSPGYTF.